The source of this T cell receptor beta chain is a study of T-cell reconstitution after alpha-beta-depleted transplantation in children. This CDR3 has 16 residues. Overall study results and limits: Several patients had high TCRbeta diversity at day 60; it came from surviving recipient T cells and thymic progenitors. Fresh T-cell production supplied most of the T-cell counts and diversity seen one year after transplant. Roughly two months post-transplant, alpha-beta T cells reportedly originated from several hundred graft clones that had expanded.

As it was prepared, the TCRbeta library received unique molecular identifiers. TCRdb fed the PCR reads into MiXCR, producing one record per CDR3 protein. Of 450,000 to 550,000 distinct CDR3 sequences detected, over 9.5% appear once; the ten largest clones hold 11% to 15%. As for this clonotype: Its antigen is not known.

The specimen comprised PBMCs, mostly from graft donor cells, sampled 180 days after TCRalphabeta/CD19-depleted stem cell transplant. This sequence joins TRBV21-1 and TRBJ1-2. TRBV21-1 is designated a pseudogene. The clonotype originates from a female patient aged 2-15 years who had a stem cell transplant for aplastic anemia, so the T cells may come from the graft donor. The CDR3 coding sequence is TGTGCCAGCAGCAAGGGTGAAATTCTCCCAAACTATGGCTACACCTTC. Its translation is CASSKGEILPNYGYTF.